The rows below give T cell receptor beta chains drawn from one sample of a study of follicular helper T cells after annual influenza vaccination. Repertoires were generated with immunoSEQ multiplex PCR, while TCRdb's copy carries only in-frame clones and drops some. The repertoire holds over 7,500 clones, around 81% seen once, with over 0.5% in the top ten. Sequences were derived from CXCR5- memory CD4+ T cells sorted from blood, sampled 7 days after influenza vaccination. These receptors were obtained from an adult who received the influenza vaccine. CDR3s include the opening cysteine and the closing phenylalanine or tryptophan. A D gene is named only where the DNA matches it firmly.

- | 10 | TRBJ1-1 | TRBV30 | CAWFQGKAFF | TGTGCCTGGTTCCAGGGAAAAGCTTTCTTT
- | 15 | TRBJ2-2 | TRBV5-6 | CASSLLQGGTGELFF | TGTGCCAGCAGCTTGTTACAGGGAGGCACCGGGGAGCTGTTTTTT
- | 16 | TRBJ2-3 | TRBV6-6 | CASSYWSGVLTDTQYF | TGTGCCAGCAGTTACTGGTCGGGAGTTCTAACAGATACGCAGTATTTT
- | 15 | TRBJ2-7 | TRBV18 | CASSPTRHSSYEQYF | TGTGCCAGCTCACCAACGAGACACAGCTCCTACGAGCAGTACTTC
- | 14 | TRBJ1-2 | TRBV28 | CASRPGGANYGYTF | TGTGCCAGCAGGCCCGGGGGGGCAAACTATGGCTACACCTTC
TRBD2 | 15 | TRBJ2-3 | TRBV9 | CASSVAAGRTDTQYF | TGTGCCAGCAGCGTAGCAGCGGGACGCACAGATACGCAGTATTTT
- | 14 | TRBJ2-5 | TRBV19 | CASSLKSGQETQYF | TGTGCCAGTAGTCTCAAGTCGGGCCAAGAGACCCAGTACTTC
TRBD1 | 15 | TRBJ2-1 | TRBV9 | CASSQVGQGVDEQFF | TGTGCCAGCTCCCAAGTGGGACAGGGAGTAGATGAGCAGTTCTTC
- | 14 | TRBJ1-5 | TRBV2 | CASSDWAVSQPQHF | TGTGCCAGCAGTGATTGGGCAGTAAGTCAGCCCCAGCATTTT
- | 15 | TRBJ2-2 | TRBV7-2 | CASSSQGQGTGELFF | TGTGCCAGCAGCTCGCAGGGACAAGGAACCGGGGAGCTGTTTTTT
- | 17 | TRBJ1-1 | TRBV9 | CASSVDGRAPMNTEAFF | TGTGCCAGCAGCGTTGACGGCAGGGCACCGATGAACACTGAAGCTTTCTTT
TRBD2 | 15 | TRBJ2-4 | TRBV19 | CASSETSLAKNIQYF | TGTGCCAGTAGTGAGACTAGCTTGGCCAAAAACATTCAGTACTTC
- | 13 | TRBJ2-3 | TRBV2 | CASRGWSTDTQYF | TGTGCCAGCAGGGGGTGGTCCACAGATACGCAGTATTTT
TRBD2 | 16 | TRBJ2-1 | TRBV5-4 | CASRFAASGSYNEQFF | TGTGCCAGCAGGTTTGCGGCTAGCGGTTCCTACAATGAGCAGTTCTTC
- | 15 | TRBJ2-7 | TRBV7-2 | CASSLAQEPAYEQYF | TGTGCCAGCAGCTTAGCGCAGGAGCCGGCCTACGAGCAGTACTTC
- | 12 | TRBJ1-2 | TRBV18 | CASSPGARGYTF | TGTGCCAGCTCACCAGGGGCGCGCGGCTACACCTTC
- | 13 | TRBJ2-3 | TRBV9 | CASSRGEAARRYF | TGTGCCAGCAGTAGAGGGGAGGCGGCCCGCCGTTATTTT
- | 17 | TRBJ2-2 | TRBV11-2 | CASSPPGGYTNTGELFF | TGTGCCAGCAGCCCCCCCGGGGGATACACGAACACCGGGGAGCTGTTTTTT
- | 15 | TRBJ1-1 | TRBV6-5 | CASSYSNQVNTEAFF | TGTGCCAGCAGTTACTCGAACCAGGTGAACACTGAAGCTTTCTTT
TRBD2 | 16 | TRBJ2-7 | TRBV5-1 | CASSPRLAGDLYEQYF | TGCGCCAGCAGCCCAAGACTAGCGGGGGATCTATACGAGCAGTACTTC
TRBD1 | 15 | TRBJ1-1 | TRBV18 | CASSPSRQGWAEAFF | TGTGCCAGCTCACCATCGAGACAGGGGTGGGCTGAAGCTTTCTTT
- | 13 | TRBJ2-7 | TRBV28 | CASRNPVSYEQYF | TGTGCCAGCAGAAATCCGGTGTCCTACGAGCAGTACTTC